Detailed here is one T cell receptor beta chain. Using immunoSEQ multiplex PCR, the repertoire was profiled, and TCRdb retains in-frame clones only, with some absent. The top ten hold over 3.5% of the sample, which has roughly 250,000 clones, 90% seen once. The data belong to a study of blood T cell repertoires in COVID-19. Germline lookup yields CDR1 SGHAT and CDR2 FQNNGV. The CDR3 is 14 amino acids. V was pared by 5 bases and J by 4 bases, with 12 bases between. The clonotype was recovered from a woman in her forties with acute or convalescent COVID-19. This chain joins TRBV11-2 and TRBJ1-3; maybe TRBD1 (6 bases). Sequences were obtained from peripheral blood. CDR3: CASSPNRAGNTIYF. The CDR3 DNA follows: TGTGCCAGCAGCCCAAACAGGGCGGGAAACACCATATATTTT.